One sample yielded the 18 T cell receptor beta chains listed below, sequenced in a study of blood T cells in healthy people across ages. Through a sample-barcoded 5' primer and a J-beta primer mix, a second PCR was run for about 6 to 11 cycles. MiXCR, run by TCRdb on the 5' RACE reads, gives a single entry per CDR3 protein. The sample records around 690,000 distinct CDR3 sequences, 58% being singletons. The sequenced material came from blood. All receptors derive from a man in his sixties in good health.

The chain uses TRBV10-3 and TRBJ2-1, with 10 nucleotides matching TRBD1. J lost 4 bases, V lost 9 bases, and 9 bases had no gene match. The germline V gene encodes CDR1 ENHRY and CDR2 SYGVKD. This CDR3 is built from 15 residues. CDR3 loop: CAIYSGTGAYNEQFF. The DNA for the CDR3 is TGTGCCATTTATTCCGGGACAGGGGCTTACAATGAGCAGTTCTTC.

CDR3 bases: TGTGCCAGCATCAGCGCCGGCACAGATACGCAGTATTTT. Translating it yields CASISAGTDTQYF. This chain uses TRBV6-6 with TRBJ2-3, with no clear D. CDR1 and CDR2 (germline): MNHNY, SVGAGI (reference sequence). The CDR3 consists of 13 residues. With 7 bases removed from V and 1 base from J, the gap between germline ends came to 9 bases.

This clonotype was observed a handful of times. This CDR3 is CASSPLPGSGTEAFF. The CDR3 DNA is TGTGCCAGCTCACCACTCCCGGGGTCGGGTACTGAAGCTTTCTTT. V gene TRBV18 combines with J gene TRBJ1-1; D is uncertain. CDR3 length: 15 amino acids. Between the trimmed V and J ends, which lost 1 base and 5 bases, there was a span of 14 bases. Germline V lookup: CDR1 KGHSH, CDR2 LQKENI. Full variable domain (remainder filled in from reference TRBV18 and TRBJ1-1): NAGVMQNPRHLVRRRGQEARLRCSPMKGHSHVYWYRQLPEEGLKFMVYLQKENIIDESGMPKERFSAEFPKEGPSILRIQQVVRGDSAAYFCASSPLPGSGTEAFFGQGTRLTVV.

This chain joins TRBV3-1 and TRBJ1-2; TRBD1 is a possible D gene (5 bases). The CDR3 has 13 amino acids. V gave up 5 bases and J gave up 3 bases, with 10 bases separating them. Per germline, CDR1 LGHDT and CDR2 YNNKEL (reference sequence). CDR3 in amino acids: CASSSGTYYGYTF. Written as DNA, the CDR3 is TGTGCCAGCAGCTCAGGGACCTACTATGGCTACACCTTC.

The chain combines TRBV20-1 with TRBJ2-1; tentatively, D is TRBD1 (6 bases). The V and J ends lost 3 bases and 7 bases respectively, with 19 bases between them. In germline, CDR1 is DFQATT, CDR2 SNEGSKA (reference sequence). CDR3 length: 15 amino acids. The CDR3 nucleotides are TGCAGTGCTAGTCAGAGCAGGGGCTACCGTAATGAGCAGTTCTTC. Its translation is CSASQSRGYRNEQFF.

This clonotype was picked up a small number of times. The rearrangement joins TRBV7-2 to TRBJ2-7; 8 bases map to TRBD2. The length of the CDR3 is 15 residues. Germline V gene lookup returns CDR1 SGHTA and CDR2 FQGNSA. The J segment lost 2 bases and the V segment lost 5 bases, leaving 8 bases of the junction unmatched. The CDR3 DNA is TGTGCCAGCAGCACTCGAGCGGGGGCCCCCTACGAGCAGTACTTC. This encodes CASSTRAGAPYEQYF.

This clonotype was detected only once. The chain employs TRBV4-1 and TRBJ2-1; a weak D match, TRBD2 (6 bases). V lost 1 base to trimming and J lost 9 bases, with 10 bases between them. The CDR3 is 13 amino acids. Germline loops: CDR1 MGHRA, CDR2 YSYEKL. Here the CDR3 reads CASSQGRGSEQFF. The CDR3 DNA sequence: TGCGCCAGCAGCCAAGGGAGGGGCAGTGAGCAGTTCTTC.

This clonotype came up a few times. V usage is TRBV20-1 and J usage is TRBJ2-7; D remains ambiguous. Trimming removed 4 bases from V and 2 bases from J, with 15 bases in between. The CDR3 has 14 amino acids. CDR1 and CDR2 (germline): DFQATT, SNEGSKA (reference sequence). CDR3 loop: CSANRPPRTYEQYF. The CDR3 region has the DNA TGCAGTGCTAACCGGCCTCCCCGTACCTACGAGCAGTACTTC.

A few counts support this clonotype. The V and J genes are TRBV5-1 and TRBJ2-3; weak D call: TRBD2 (6 bases). There are 14 residues in the CDR3. CDR1 SGHRS and CDR2 YFSETQ come from the germline V gene. The V end lost 3 bases, the J end lost 7 bases, and 15 bases lay between the germline ends. CDR3 residues: CASSWDLLGNTQYF. DNA for the CDR3: TGCGCCAGCAGCTGGGACTTACTCGGGAATACGCAGTATTTT.

The V call is TRBV7-6, the J call TRBJ1-4, with TRBD1 identical over 8 bases. J gave up 1 base and V 5 bases, and 9 bases lay outside the gene matches. The V gene's germline CDR1 is SGHVS and CDR2 FNYEAQ. The CDR3 is 17 residues long. The CDR3 DNA is TGTGCCAGCAGCACCAAGACAGGGGTTGAAACTAATGAAAAACTGTTTTTT. It yields the protein CASSTKTGVETNEKLFF.

This clonotype was observed a handful of times. The chain links TRBV7-2 to TRBJ1-4, with D perhaps TRBD1 (6 bases). CDR3 length: 14 residues. Germline V gene data show CDR1 as SGHTA and CDR2 as FQGNSA. V dropped 4 bases and J dropped 8 bases, with 14 bases sitting between them. CDR3 sequence reads: CASSSRGGQEKLFF. In nucleotides, the CDR3 is TGTGCCAGCAGCTCGCGCGGGGGGCAGGAAAAACTGTTTTTT.

This clonotype has more than one count but fewer than ten. CDR3 region: CASSYSGEETQYF. CDR3 sequence (DNA): TGTGCCAGCAGCTACTCCGGGGAAGAGACCCAGTACTTC. V usage is TRBV11-2 and J usage is TRBJ2-5; possible D gene TRBD2, 5 bases. The CDR3 has 13 residues. Between the trimmed V and J ends, which lost 4 bases and 3 bases, there was a span of 9 bases. Germline V gene lookup returns CDR1 SGHAT and CDR2 FQNNGV.

V usage is TRBV12-3 or TRBV12-4 and J usage is TRBJ1-6; tentatively, D is TRBD1 (6 bases). This CDR3 is built from 15 residues. V was trimmed by 3 bases and J by 7 bases, leaving 13 bases between them. CDR3 sequence (DNA): TGTGCCAGCAGTTTCCCAGGGGCTGAGAATTCACCCCTCCACTTT. Translated: CASSFPGAENSPLHF.

V gene TRBV7-8 combines with J gene TRBJ2-7; 9 bases are shared with TRBD1. CDR3 length: 14 residues. Germline values: CDR1 SGHVS, CDR2 FQNEAQ. Germline trimming cut 2 bases from V and 7 bases from J; bases unmatched to any gene: 6. CDR3 sequence: CASSLRDRVREQYF. CDR3 in DNA: TGTGCCAGCAGCTTACGGGACAGGGTGAGGGAGCAGTACTTC.

The V and J genes are TRBV20-1 and TRBJ2-7, with D possibly TRBD2 on 5 matching bases. Per the germline V gene, CDR1 is DFQATT and CDR2 is SNEGSKA (reference sequence). V was clipped by 6 bases and J by 2 bases, with 14 bases between them. The CDR3 runs to 13 residues. In nucleotides, the CDR3 is TGCAGTGCCAGCAGGCGGGCGCCCTACGAGCAGTACTTC. Translated: CSASRRAPYEQYF.

The CDR3: CASSDRTSIYNEQYF. The DNA for the CDR3 is TGTGCCAGCAGTGACCGGACTAGCATCTACAATGAGCAGTACTTC. This rearrangement joins TRBV12-3 or TRBV12-4 to TRBJ2-7; 8 nucleotides agree with TRBD2. The J segment lost 7 bases and the V segment lost 5 bases, leaving 13 bases of the junction unmatched. The CDR3 is 15 residues long.

To note about this clonotype: A clone one base away is much larger, so this may be a read error. This chain joins TRBV6-1 and TRBJ2-7; D is ambiguous. Between the trimmed V and J ends, which lost 8 bases and 1 base, there was a span of 12 bases. This CDR3 region has 13 residues. The V gene's germline CDR1 is MNHNS and CDR2 SASEGT. The CDR3, as DNA: TGTGCCAGCGAGTTGACGACTTCCTACGAGCAGTACTTC. Its protein product is CASELTTSYEQYF.

This clonotype was seen more than once but under ten times. The rearrangement uses TRBV29-1 and TRBJ2-1, with TRBD2 matching 10 bases. CDR1 SQVTM and CDR2 ANQGSEA come from the germline V gene. With 2 bases clipped from V and 8 bases from J, the junction kept 12 bases outside the gene matches. The CDR3 length is 16 residues. For the CDR3, the DNA is TGCAGCGTTGAATATAGCGGGGGGTACCGGTGGGATGAGCAGTTCTTC. This codes for CSVEYSGGYRWDEQFF.